Listed below are T cell receptor beta chains from one sample, sequenced in a study of CD8+ T cells in alopecia areata. Assay: immunoSEQ multiplex PCR; the TCRdb copy retains only in-frame clones and omits some. Of about 190,000 clones listed, roughly three fifths are singletons. Sequenced here: CD4+ T cells sorted from blood, sampled at week 4, from a patient treated with tofacitinib. These receptor sequences come from a human donor with alopecia areata. CDR3s include the opening cysteine and the closing phenylalanine or tryptophan.

v_call: TRBV18; j_call: TRBJ1-5; cdr3_aa: CASSPPGTGYQPQHF
v_call: TRBV27; j_call: TRBJ2-1; cdr3_aa: CASSLPVGGPKGRSYNEQFF
v_call: TRBV30; j_call: TRBJ2-7; cdr3_aa: CARSVAGGDEQYF
v_call: TRBV5-1; j_call: TRBJ2-7; cdr3_aa: CASSDPPGTGFDEQYF
v_call: TRBV6-6; j_call: TRBJ2-7; cdr3_aa: CASSDRGHEQYF
v_call: TRBV29-1; j_call: TRBJ1-1; cdr3_aa: CSVWTGFEAFF
v_call: TRBV6-1; j_call: TRBJ2-4; cdr3_aa: CASSEPLIGTAVFRNIQYF
v_call: TRBV6-6; j_call: TRBJ2-5; cdr3_aa: CASARDGEETQYF
v_call: TRBV25-1; j_call: TRBJ2-7; cdr3_aa: CASRGGSYEQYF
v_call: TRBV4-1; j_call: TRBJ1-5; cdr3_aa: CASSQSESSNQPQHF
v_call: TRBV4-3; j_call: TRBJ2-7; cdr3_aa: CASSQVGNLGEQYF
v_call: TRBV29-1; j_call: TRBJ2-7; cdr3_aa: CSVDQGGSYEQYF
v_call: TRBV30; j_call: TRBJ1-1; cdr3_aa: CAWSVRGAGTEAFF
v_call: TRBV5-4; j_call: TRBJ1-2; cdr3_aa: CASSFSGYYGYTF
v_call: TRBV30; j_call: TRBJ1-2; cdr3_aa: CAWSPREDYGYTF
v_call: TRBV10-3; j_call: TRBJ2-1; cdr3_aa: CAIREAGVVFNEQFF
v_call: TRBV7-2; j_call: TRBJ2-5; cdr3_aa: CASSLEDSARFTQYF
v_call: TRBV29-1; j_call: TRBJ2-1; cdr3_aa: CSVVGESSYNEQFF
v_call: TRBV6-6; j_call: TRBJ2-5; cdr3_aa: CASSGTRFETQYF
v_call: TRBV7-9; j_call: TRBJ1-2; cdr3_aa: CASSLEHGYTF
v_call: TRBV9; j_call: TRBJ2-6; cdr3_aa: CASSRQGGVDGANVLTF
v_call: TRBV6-1; j_call: TRBJ2-5; cdr3_aa: CASSELQAGAQYF
v_call: TRBV18; j_call: TRBJ2-3; cdr3_aa: CASSPVGTSGRESTDTQYF
v_call: TRBV13; j_call: TRBJ1-1; cdr3_aa: CASSLGRSYEAFF
v_call: TRBV2; j_call: TRBJ2-5; cdr3_aa: CASMRRQQETQYF
v_call: TRBV29-1; j_call: TRBJ2-2; cdr3_aa: CSADLTGGRTGELFF
v_call: TRBV19; j_call: TRBJ2-3; cdr3_aa: CASSIDWNTQYF
v_call: TRBV19; j_call: TRBJ2-3; cdr3_aa: CASTTARGHTQYF
v_call: TRBV7-9; j_call: TRBJ2-5; cdr3_aa: CASSLARGDQETQYF
v_call: TRBV2; j_call: TRBJ1-1; cdr3_aa: CATPRRMNTEAFF
v_call: TRBV29-1; j_call: TRBJ2-3; cdr3_aa: CSSRQGGALTDTQYF
v_call: TRBV9; j_call: TRBJ2-7; cdr3_aa: CASSVSTFYEQYF